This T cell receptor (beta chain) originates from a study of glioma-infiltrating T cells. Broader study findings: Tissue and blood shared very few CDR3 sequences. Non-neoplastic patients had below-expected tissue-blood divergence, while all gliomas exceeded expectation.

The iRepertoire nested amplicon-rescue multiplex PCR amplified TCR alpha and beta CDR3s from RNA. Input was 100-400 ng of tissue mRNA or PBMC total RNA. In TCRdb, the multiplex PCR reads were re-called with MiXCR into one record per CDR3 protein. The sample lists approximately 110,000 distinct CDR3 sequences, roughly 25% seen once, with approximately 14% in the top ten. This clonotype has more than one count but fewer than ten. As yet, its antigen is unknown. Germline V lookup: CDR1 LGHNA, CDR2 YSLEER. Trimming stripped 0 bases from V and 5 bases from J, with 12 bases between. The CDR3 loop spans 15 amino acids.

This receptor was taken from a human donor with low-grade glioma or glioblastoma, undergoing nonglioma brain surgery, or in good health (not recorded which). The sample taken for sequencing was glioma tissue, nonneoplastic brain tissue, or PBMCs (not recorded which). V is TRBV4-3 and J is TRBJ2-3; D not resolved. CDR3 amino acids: CASSQDWVGIDTQYF. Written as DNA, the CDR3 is TGCGCCAGCAGCCAAGATTGGGTAGGGATAGATACGCAGTATTTT.